This entry lists 5 T cell receptor beta chains sequenced from one sample in a study of beta chain features in type 1 diabetes. Reverse transcription of all isolated RNA meant that expressed TCRB transcripts were sequenced. The data were produced by immunoSEQ multiplex PCR, yet TCRdb's version contains in-frame clones alone and is incomplete. There are 120,000 to 150,000 clones in the sample; under 60% occur only once, and 0.35% to 0.45% lies in the top ten. Input material: Tregs from blood. The source of these receptors is a man in his late teens or twenties in good health.

A few counts support this clone. The V call is TRBV27, the J call TRBJ1-4; no clear D gene. The CDR3 is made up of 14 amino acids. The germline V and J ends were trimmed by 3 bases and 3 bases, with 8 bases remaining between them. Germline-derived CDR1 and CDR2 are MNHEY and SMNVEV (reference sequence). CDR3 residues: CASSFGVANEKLFF. Here the CDR3 DNA reads TGTGCCAGCAGTTTCGGGGTCGCTAATGAAAAACTGTTTTTT.

This clone showed up just a few times. The CDR3 loop reads CASSLAGQIYQETQYF. The CDR3 DNA follows: TGTGCCAGCAGCTTAGCCGGACAGATATACCAAGAGACCCAGTACTTC. J is TRBJ2-5 and V is TRBV11-2; maybe TRBD1 (6 bases). Germline V gives CDR1 SGHAT, CDR2 FQNNGV. The V end was cut by 1 base, the J end by 0 bases, with 12 bases between. The CDR3 has 16 amino acids. The full variable domain, its missing parts supplied by reference TRBV11-2 and TRBJ2-5, is EAGVAQSPRYKIIEKRQSVAFWCNPISGHATLYWYQQILGQGPKLLIQFQNNGVVDDSQLPKDRFSAERLKGVDSTLKIQPAKLEDSAVYLCASSLAGQIYQETQYFGPGTRLLVL.

The chain uses TRBV7-3 and TRBJ2-3; possible D gene TRBD2, 6 bases. Germline V gene sequence: CDR1 SGHTA, CDR2 FQGTGA. Trimming removed 7 bases from V and 4 bases from J, with 15 bases in between. The length of the CDR3 is 14 residues. CDR3 residues: CASTPGRISDTQYF. The CDR3 DNA reads as TGTGCCAGCACCCCGGGGAGGATATCAGATACGCAGTATTTT.

This clone was counted a few times. This sequence joins TRBV28 and TRBJ1-1; the D gene is possibly TRBD1 (5 bases). CDR3 size: 12 residues. Deletions cut 7 bases from V and 6 bases from J, with 12 bases between. Germline CDR1 is MDHEN and CDR2 is SYDVKM. The CDR3 region is CASTLQGSEAFF. CDR3 in DNA: TGTGCCAGCACCCTTCAGGGCTCTGAAGCTTTCTTT. The full variable domain, completed using reference TRBV28 and TRBJ1-1, is DVKVTQSSRYLVKRTGEKVFLECVQDMDHENMFWYRQDPGLGLRLIYFSYDVKMKEKGDIPEGYSVSREKKERFSLILESASTNQTSMYLCASTLQGSEAFFGQGTRLTVV.

This clone appeared once. J is TRBJ2-5 and V is TRBV25-1; 10 nucleotides line up with TRBD1. From germline, CDR1 is MGHDK and CDR2 SYGVNS. This CDR3 comprises 16 residues. After removal of 2 bases from V and 4 bases from J, the junction contained 7 bases not matched to a gene. The CDR3 sequence is CASSERRGQGTETQYF. The CDR3 nucleotides read TGTGCCAGCAGTGAAAGGAGGGGACAGGGGACAGAGACCCAGTACTTC.